A single sample is the source of the 25 T cell receptor beta chains below, sequenced in a study of blood T cell repertoires in COVID-19. Sequenced by immunoSEQ multiplex PCR; TCRdb stores in-frame clones only, minus some. The sample has 100,000 to 150,000 clones, just under 80% seen once. Sequencing was performed on peripheral blood. These receptors came from a man in his fifties or sixties with active or convalescent COVID-19.

The chain employs TRBV5-1 and TRBJ1-6; D unclear. V gave up 0 bases and J gave up 6 bases, with 7 bases separating them. CDR3 size: 14 residues. Per germline, CDR1 SGHRS and CDR2 YFSETQ. The CDR3 region is CASSLDRFNSPLHF. In nucleotides, the CDR3 is TGCGCCAGCAGCTTGGATAGATTTAATTCACCCCTCCACTTT.

CDR3 protein: CASSLVGANYGYTF. CDR3 DNA sequence: TGTGCCAGCAGCCTGGTGGGCGCTAACTATGGCTACACCTTC. The chain is built from TRBV9 and TRBJ1-2; D unresolved. The CDR3 loop spans 14 amino acids. V lost 4 bases and J lost 0, with 10 bases in between. Germline CDR1 is SGDLS and CDR2 is YYNGEE.

The V gene is TRBV6-2 or TRBV6-3, the J gene TRBJ2-7; 7 bases agree with TRBD1. V shed 2 bases, J shed 2 bases, and the junction held 12 bases outside the gene matches. CDR1 MNHEY and CDR2 SVGEGT come from the germline V gene. The CDR3 length is 17 residues. The DNA of the CDR3 is TGTGCCAGCAGTTACCCTCCCACAGGGGTCGGCACCTACGAGCAGTACTTC. Translating gives CASSYPPTGVGTYEQYF.

The gene calls are TRBV5-3 and TRBJ2-5; TRBD2 matches at 14 bases. TRBV5-3 is marked as an open reading frame, function uncertain. CDR3 length: 17 amino acids. The V segment lost 5 bases and the J segment 5 bases; nucleotides outside the gene matches: 11. The CDR3 coding sequence is TGTGCCAGAAGGTTTGGGACTAGCGGGGGACTCGGGGAGACCCAGTACTTC. Translation gives CARRFGTSGGLGETQYF.

The V gene is TRBV5-1, the J gene TRBJ2-7; possibly TRBD2 for D (6 bases). Trimming took off 1 base at V and 3 bases at J, with 14 bases between the two ends. The CDR3 covers 15 residues. CDR1 and CDR2 (germline): SGHRS, YFSETQ. CDR3 sequence reads: CASSLNAGFNYEQYF. The DNA of the CDR3 is TGCGCCAGCAGCTTGAATGCGGGATTCAACTACGAGCAGTACTTC.

This clone was observed a few times. The chain has TRBV28 and TRBJ1-5, with 10 bases matching TRBD1. Looked up from germline, CDR1 is MDHEN and CDR2 is SYDVKM. This CDR3 is 17 amino acids long. Trimming cost V 5 bases and J 6 bases; bases outside gene matches: 13. The CDR3: CASSRFEVTGGRQPQHF. For the CDR3, the DNA is TGTGCCAGCAGTCGTTTCGAAGTGACAGGGGGCCGTCAGCCCCAGCATTTT.

V and J are TRBV7-9 and TRBJ1-2; tentatively, D is TRBD1 (5 bases). Looked up from germline, CDR1 is SEHNR and CDR2 is FQNEAQ (reference sequence). The CDR3 contains 15 residues. Trimming took 7 bases from V and 4 from J, leaving 19 bases between them. Here the CDR3 DNA reads TGTGCCAGCACCCAGGGAGGGCAGGTCCTCTATGGCTACACCTTC. It codes for CASTQGGQVLYGYTF.

This clone was recorded once. The J gene is TRBJ2-1, the V gene TRBV25-1; TRBD2 agrees at 9 bases. V lost 9 bases and J lost 1; bases outside the gene matches: 7. CDR3 length: 15 residues. Looked up from germline, CDR1 is MGHDK and CDR2 is SYGVNS. CDR3 region: CASSSAGGSYNEQFF. Here the CDR3 DNA reads TGTGCCAGTTCTAGCGCGGGAGGGTCCTACAATGAGCAGTTCTTC.

To note about this clone: It is unclear where the CDR3 begins or ends on the DNA, so no DNA is shown, and the CDR3 is as TCRdb lists it. The CDR3 protein is CASILGADNEQFF. This chain connects TRBV28 to TRBJ2-1; the table assigns TRBD1, which was not confirmed against the DNA. Per germline, CDR1 MDHEN and CDR2 SYDVKM. Counting both end residues, the CDR3 totals 13 amino acids.

This clone was counted only a few times. The genes are TRBV7-9 and TRBJ2-7; a possible D gene is TRBD2 (5 bases). This CDR3 has 13 residues. The germline gives CDR1 SEHNR, CDR2 FQNEAQ (reference sequence). Trimming cost V 2 bases and J 2 bases, with 7 bases left between them. The CDR3 DNA follows: TGTGCCAGCAGCTTATGGGAGCCCTACGAGCAGTACTTC. Protein product: CASSLWEPYEQYF.

The chain has TRBV7-9 and TRBJ1-2, with D unclear. V dropped 4 bases and J dropped 8 bases, with 14 bases sitting between them. The CDR3 length is 13 residues. CDR1 SEHNR and CDR2 FQNEAQ come from the germline V gene (reference sequence). CDR3: CASSYPGESGYTF. CDR3 coding DNA: TGTGCCAGCAGCTACCCCGGGGAATCGGGCTACACCTTC. Full variable domain (remainder filled in from reference TRBV7-9 and TRBJ1-2): DTGVSQNPRHKITKRGQNVTFRCDPISEHNRLYWYRQTLGQGPEFLTYFQNEAQLEKSRLLSDRFSAERPKGSFSTLEIQRTEQGDSAMYLCASSYPGESGYTFGSGTRLTVV.

The J gene is TRBJ1-1, the V gene TRBV6-2 or TRBV6-3; D gene uncertain. Deletions cut 2 bases from V and 11 bases from J, with 6 bases between. CDR3 length: 10 residues. Germline lookup yields CDR1 MNHEY and CDR2 SVGEGT. CDR3 loop: CASSYLEAFF. The CDR3 DNA reads as TGTGCCAGCAGTTACCTCGAGGCTTTCTTT.

V is TRBV7-9 and J is TRBJ2-5; 9 bases agree with TRBD2. V lost 5 bases to trimming and J lost 5 bases; unmatched junction nucleotides: 6. The CDR3 is made up of 14 amino acids. Germline V lookup: CDR1 SEHNR, CDR2 FQNEAQ (reference sequence). The CDR3 DNA follows: TGTGCCAGCAGCCTTCTAGCGGGACGGGAGACCCAGTACTTC. Translating it yields CASSLLAGRETQYF. Full variable domain (missing parts from reference TRBV7-9 and TRBJ2-5): DTGVSQNPRHKITKRGQNVTFRCDPISEHNRLYWYRQTLGQGPEFLTYFQNEAQLEKSRLLSDRFSAERPKGSFSTLEIQRTEQGDSAMYLCASSLLAGRETQYFGPGTRLLVL.

The V gene is TRBV5-1, the J gene TRBJ2-7, with a weak D call TRBD2 (5 bases). CDR1 and CDR2 from the germline V gene are SGHRS and YFSETQ. This CDR3 spans 15 amino acids. Deletions cut 0 bases from V and 1 base from J, with 11 bases between. The CDR3 spells CASSLVGSGSYEQYF. Written as DNA, the CDR3 is TGCGCCAGCAGCTTGGTCGGTTCGGGGTCCTACGAGCAGTACTTC. The entire variable domain, with the rest obtained from reference TRBV5-1 and TRBJ2-7, is as follows: KAGVTQTPRYLIKTRGQQVTLSCSPISGHRSVSWYQQTPGQGLQFLFEYFSETQRNKGNFPGRFSGRQFSNSRSEMNVSTLELGDSALYLCASSLVGSGSYEQYFGPGTRLTVT.

The rearrangement links TRBV6-5 to TRBJ1-1; TRBD1 matches at 7 bases. This CDR3 has 14 amino acids. V shed 8 bases, J shed 3 bases, and the junction held 9 bases outside the gene matches. CDR1 is MNHEY and CDR2 is SVGAGI in the germline V gene. The CDR3 region is CASGPRQGDTEAFF. In DNA form, the CDR3 reads TGTGCCAGCGGCCCGAGGCAGGGGGACACTGAAGCTTTCTTT.

In its sample, this clone was seen a few times. This chain connects TRBV5-4 to TRBJ2-7; TRBD1 is a possible D gene (5 bases). The CDR3 is made up of 14 amino acids. The V end lost 0 bases, the J end lost 0 bases, and 7 bases lay between the germline ends. Germline-derived CDR1 and CDR2 are SGHNT and YYREEE (reference sequence). The DNA of the CDR3 is TGTGCCAGCAGCTTGGACAGGAGCTCCTACGAGCAGTACTTC. It codes for CASSLDRSSYEQYF.

This rearrangement joins TRBV3-1 (or the pseudogene TRBV3-2) to TRBJ2-3; D gene ambiguous. CDR3 length: 14 amino acids. Trimming pared 6 bases from V and 1 base from J, leaving 11 bases between. Looked up from germline, CDR1 is LGHDT and CDR2 is YNNKEL (reference sequence). The CDR3 region is CASSYGVGTDTQYF. DNA for the CDR3: TGTGCCAGCAGTTATGGAGTCGGCACAGATACGCAGTATTTT.

V usage is TRBV30 and J usage is TRBJ1-5, with D possibly TRBD1 on 6 matching bases. V was trimmed by 2 bases and J by 6 bases, leaving 11 bases between them. Germline V lookup: CDR1 GTSNPN, CDR2 SVGIG (reference sequence). The CDR3 contains 13 residues. The CDR3 bases are TGTGCCTGGAGTCGACAGGCGGCTCAGCCCCAGCATTTT. Protein sequence: CAWSRQAAQPQHF.

This rearrangement joins TRBV15 to TRBJ2-7; D might be TRBD1 (6 bases). Trimming shortened V by 4 bases and J by 5 bases, and 12 bases separated the two germline ends. CDR1 LNHNV and CDR2 YYDKDF come from the germline V gene (reference sequence). This CDR3 is built from 13 residues. Here the CDR3 reads CATSISPGDEQYF. In DNA form, the CDR3 reads TGTGCCACCAGCATCAGCCCAGGGGACGAGCAGTACTTC.

The V and J genes are TRBV28 and TRBJ2-7, with D tentatively TRBD1 (6 bases). V was cut by 6 bases and J by 3 bases, with 21 bases left in between. Germline lookup yields CDR1 MDHEN and CDR2 SYDVKM. The CDR3 spans 16 residues. For the CDR3, the DNA is TGTGCCAGCAGCTTGACGCCGGGACGACAGGTCTACGAGCAGTACTTC. This translates into CASSLTPGRQVYEQYF.

The genes are TRBV12-3 or TRBV12-4 and TRBJ2-7; tentative D call: TRBD1 (5 bases). V was cut by 2 bases and J by 2 bases, with 7 bases left in between. The CDR3 loop spans 13 amino acids. This CDR3 reads CASSLLDTYEQYF. Written as DNA, the CDR3 is TGTGCCAGCAGTTTACTGGACACCTACGAGCAGTACTTC.

The chain uses TRBV5-1 and TRBJ2-3, with D maybe TRBD2 (5 bases). V dropped 4 bases and J dropped 3 bases, with 6 bases sitting between them. Germline assignment: CDR1 SGHRS and CDR2 YFSETQ. There are 12 residues in the CDR3. The CDR3 loop reads CASSRGTDTQYF. The CDR3 DNA sequence: TGCGCCAGCAGCCGGGGAACAGATACGCAGTATTTT.

This clone was counted only a few times. The J gene is TRBJ1-2, the V gene TRBV6-5; 8 bases match TRBD1. The junction had 6 bases not matched to a gene; V was cut back by 5 bases and J by 4 bases. Looked up from germline, CDR1 is MNHEY and CDR2 is SVGAGI. The CDR3 extends over 14 amino acids. CDR3 nucleotides: TGTGCCAGCAGTAAGGACAGGGTTGCCTATGGCTACACCTTC. Protein: CASSKDRVAYGYTF.

CDR3 sequence: CASSSGLRSYNEQFF. The CDR3, as DNA: TGTGCCAGCAGTTCGGGACTACGCTCCTACAATGAGCAGTTCTTC. V gene TRBV27 combines with J gene TRBJ2-1; 7 bases match TRBD2. This CDR3 is 15 amino acids long. V shed 4 bases, J shed 0 bases, and the junction held 3 bases outside the gene matches. CDR1 MNHEY and CDR2 SMNVEV come from the germline V gene (reference sequence).

The chain carries TRBV28 and TRBJ2-7; a weak D match, TRBD1 (5 bases). Germline CDR1 reads MDHEN; CDR2 reads SYDVKM. The CDR3 is made up of 14 amino acids. Trimming shortened V by 5 bases and J by 1 base, and 12 bases separated the two germline ends. The DNA of the CDR3 is TGTGCCAGCAGTATCAGGGTGGCATCCTACGAGCAGTACTTC. It is translated as CASSIRVASYEQYF.